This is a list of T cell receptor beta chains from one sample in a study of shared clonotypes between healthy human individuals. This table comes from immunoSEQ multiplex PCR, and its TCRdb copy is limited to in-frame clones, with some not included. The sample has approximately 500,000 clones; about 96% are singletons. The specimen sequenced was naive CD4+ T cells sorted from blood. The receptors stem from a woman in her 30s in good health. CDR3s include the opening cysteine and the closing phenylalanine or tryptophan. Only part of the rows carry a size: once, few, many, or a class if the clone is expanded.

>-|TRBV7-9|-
CASRVSGSKNEQYF
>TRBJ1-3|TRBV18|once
CASSPKGDKNTIYF
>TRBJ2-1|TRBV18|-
CASSPGTGVFNEQFF
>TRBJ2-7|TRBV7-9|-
CASTPWRDGTSYEQYF
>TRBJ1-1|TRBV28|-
CASSLDRAFVNTEAFF
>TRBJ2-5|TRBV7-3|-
CASSLIAGSEQYF
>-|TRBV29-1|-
CSVESQRGGSGEQYF
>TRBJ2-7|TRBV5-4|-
CASSRDSGRSYEQYF
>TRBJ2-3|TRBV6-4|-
CASSDRRTDTQYF
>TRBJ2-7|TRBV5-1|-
CASSPPDGSISYEQYF
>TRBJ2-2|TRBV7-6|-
CATEPGLAGGMPPGELFF
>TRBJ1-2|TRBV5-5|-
CASSQGQDYGYTF
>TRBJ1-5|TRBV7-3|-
CASSEGQLSNQPQHF
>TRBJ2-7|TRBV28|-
CASSSMGTSPYEQYF
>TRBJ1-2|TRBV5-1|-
CASSPSTANYGYTF
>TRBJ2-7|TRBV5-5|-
CASSLGGSSYEQYF
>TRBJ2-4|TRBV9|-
CASSPTRGLAGGLTKNIQYF
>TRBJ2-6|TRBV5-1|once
CASSLGGTSGANVLTF
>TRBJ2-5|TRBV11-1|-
CASSPRGARQETQYF
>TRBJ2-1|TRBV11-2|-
CASSLSAGPYNEQFF
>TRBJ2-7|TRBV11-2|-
CASSQGQALITHYEQYF
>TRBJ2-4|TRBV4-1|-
CASSQVPENIQYF
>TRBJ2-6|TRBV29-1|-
CSVGRSPENSGANVLTF
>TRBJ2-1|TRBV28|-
CASSPGGRRYNEQFF
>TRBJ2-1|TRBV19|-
CASSLVVANEQFF
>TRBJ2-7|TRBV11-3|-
CASSLTSGNPYEQYF
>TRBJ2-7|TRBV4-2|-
CASSQDYSGGYEQYF
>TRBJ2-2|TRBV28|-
CASKRTSANTGELFF
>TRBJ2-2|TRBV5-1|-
CASSLPGTGQSTGELFF
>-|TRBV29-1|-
CSVEGGTSGSYEQYF
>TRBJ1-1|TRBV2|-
CASKRDTFEAFF
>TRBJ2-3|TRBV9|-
CASSATSGSTDTQYF
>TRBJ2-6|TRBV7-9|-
CASSQTRQSGANVLTF
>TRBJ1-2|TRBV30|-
CAWSSGAYGYTF
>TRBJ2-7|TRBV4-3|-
CASSPTGNEQYF
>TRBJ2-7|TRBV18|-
CASSLSVERGAAEQYF
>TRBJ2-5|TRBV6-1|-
CASSEAPRVSQYF
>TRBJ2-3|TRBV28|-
CASSPGHRGRTDTQYF
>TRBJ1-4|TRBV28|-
CASSLYQGGEKLFF
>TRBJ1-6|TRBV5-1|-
CASSLSERSPLHF
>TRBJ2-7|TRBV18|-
CASSRDGTYEQYF
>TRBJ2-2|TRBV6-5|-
CASRRLPSVGELFF